A single sample gave rise to the 2 T cell receptor beta chains below, sequenced in a study of spatial heterogeneity in lung cancer. Study-wide results and limits: Counts of expanded intratumoral alpha and beta TCRs tracked tumor mutation counts.

For these receptors, no antigen is known. TCRdb used MiXCR to reprocess the 5' RACE reads, holding one entry per CDR3 protein. The table shows several thousand distinct CDR3 sequences, with about 9.9% occurring only once. The time point here: sample taken at primary tumor resection. The starting material was lung tumor tissue, obtained at surgery. The receptors come from a male donor with early-stage non-small cell lung cancer.

The sample holds a few counts of this clonotype. The chain couples TRBV12-3 or TRBV12-4 to TRBJ1-5; TRBD1 agrees at 7 bases. V shed 5 bases, J shed 4 bases, and the junction held 8 bases outside the gene matches. The CDR3 covers 15 residues. CDR3 coding DNA: TGTGCCAGCAGTCCGCAGACAGGGTCTAATCAGCCCCAGCATTTT. Translation: CASSPQTGSNQPQHF.

This clonotype was detected ten times or more. This sequence joins TRBV12-3 or TRBV12-4 and TRBJ2-5; D ambiguous. The CDR3 is 10 residues long. V was pared by 3 bases and J by 5 bases, with 1 base between. CDR3 nucleotides: TGTGCCAGCAGTTTCGAGACCCAGTACTTC. Its translation is CASSFETQYF.